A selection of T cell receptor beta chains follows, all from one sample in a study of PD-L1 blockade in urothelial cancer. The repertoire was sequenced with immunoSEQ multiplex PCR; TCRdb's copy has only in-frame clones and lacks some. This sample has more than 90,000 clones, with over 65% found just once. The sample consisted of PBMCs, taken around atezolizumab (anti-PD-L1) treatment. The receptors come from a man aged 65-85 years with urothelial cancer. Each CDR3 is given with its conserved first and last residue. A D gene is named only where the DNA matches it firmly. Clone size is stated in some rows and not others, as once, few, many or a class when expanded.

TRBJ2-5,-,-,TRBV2,CAAGGTGETQYF,TGTGCCGCTGGAGGGACCGGGGAGACCCAGTACTTC
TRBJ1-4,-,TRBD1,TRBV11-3,CASSLGRYRGRDEKLFF,TGTGCCAGCAGCTTAGGGCGATACAGGGGGCGAGATGAAAAACTGTTTTTT
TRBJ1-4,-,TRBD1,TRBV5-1,CASSLARDTGGEATNEKLFF,TGCGCCAGCAGCTTGGCCCGCGATACAGGGGGCGAAGCAACTAATGAAAAACTGTTTTTT
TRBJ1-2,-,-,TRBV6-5,CALEGGNYGYTF,TGTGCCCTCGAGGGCGGGAACTATGGCTACACCTTC
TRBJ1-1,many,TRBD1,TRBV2,CASSGYQGGDTEAFF,TGTGCCAGCAGTGGGTATCAGGGGGGTGACACTGAAGCTTTCTTT
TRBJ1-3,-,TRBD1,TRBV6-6,CASSSDREKPRNTIYF,TGTGCCAGCAGTTCCGACAGGGAGAAACCAAGAAACACCATATATTTT
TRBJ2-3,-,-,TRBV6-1,CASSERLGQGTDTQYF,TGTGCCAGCAGTGAACGCTTGGGACAAGGCACAGATACGCAGTATTTT
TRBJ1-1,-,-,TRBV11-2,CASSLQGQATEAFF,TGTGCCAGCAGCTTGCAGGGTCAGGCCACTGAAGCTTTCTTT
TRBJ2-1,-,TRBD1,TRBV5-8,CASSPGTGSYNEQFF,TGTGCCAGCAGCCCAGGGACAGGATCCTACAATGAGCAGTTCTTC
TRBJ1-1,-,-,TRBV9,CASSPEGMNTEAFF,TGTGCCAGCAGCCCCGAGGGAATGAACACTGAAGCTTTCTTT
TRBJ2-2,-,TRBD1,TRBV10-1,CASSKDRDTGELFF,TGCGCCAGCAGTAAAGACAGGGACACCGGGGAGCTGTTTTTT
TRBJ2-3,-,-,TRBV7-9,CASNEIVTDTQYF,TGTGCCAGCAACGAGATCGTCACAGATACGCAGTATTTT
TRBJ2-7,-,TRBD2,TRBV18,CASSPGTSGIHEQYF,TGTGCCAGCTCACCCGGGACTAGCGGGATACACGAGCAGTACTTC
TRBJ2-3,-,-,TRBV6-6,CASNSRTDTQYF,TGTGCCAGCAATAGCCGGACAGATACGCAGTATTTT
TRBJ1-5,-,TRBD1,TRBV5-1,CASSLTGGQPQHF,TGCGCCAGCAGCTTGACAGGGGGTCAGCCCCAGCATTTT
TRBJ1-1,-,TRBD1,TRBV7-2,CASSFGQGEAFF,TGTGCCAGCAGCTTCGGACAGGGTGAAGCTTTCTTT
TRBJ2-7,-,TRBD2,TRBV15,CATSRDLTTSGGAGGVEQYF,TGTGCCACCAGCAGAGATCTCACGACTAGCGGGGGGGCAGGTGGGGTCGAGCAGTACTTC
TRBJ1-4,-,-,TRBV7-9,CASSSRGAGEKLFF,TGTGCCAGCAGCTCCCGGGGGGCAGGGGAAAAACTGTTTTTT
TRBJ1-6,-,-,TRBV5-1,CASSFDSSSYNSPLHF,TGCGCCAGCAGCTTCGACAGTAGCTCCTATAATTCACCCCTCCACTTT
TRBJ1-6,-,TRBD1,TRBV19,CASSAWAGGNSPLHF,TGTGCCAGTAGTGCTTGGGCAGGGGGAAATTCACCCCTCCACTTT
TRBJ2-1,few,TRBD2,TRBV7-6,CASSFGEGQFF,TGTGCCAGCAGCTTCGGGGAGGGGCAGTTCTTC
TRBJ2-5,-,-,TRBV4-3,CASSQESWGEAHF,TGCGCCAGCAGCCAAGAGTCGTGGGGGGAGGCCCACTTC
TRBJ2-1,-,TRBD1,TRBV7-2,CASSLPWDRGRNEQFF,TGTGCCAGCAGCCTACCATGGGACAGGGGGCGGAATGAGCAGTTCTTC
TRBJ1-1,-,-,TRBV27,CASSFTVYTEAFF,TGTGCCAGCAGTTTTACTGTTTACACTGAAGCTTTCTTT
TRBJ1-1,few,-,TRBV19,CASSISVSNTEAFF,TGTGCCAGTAGTATTTCTGTTTCGAACACTGAAGCTTTCTTT
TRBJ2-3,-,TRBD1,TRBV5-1,CASSSLTGSTDTQYF,TGCGCCAGCAGCTCCTTGACAGGGAGCACAGATACGCAGTATTTT
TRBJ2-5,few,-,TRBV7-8,CASSLATGRETQYF,TGTGCCAGCAGCTTAGCGACGGGGAGGGAGACCCAGTACTTC
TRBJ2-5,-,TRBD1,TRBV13,CASSTDRGETQYF,TGTGCCAGCAGCACGGACAGGGGAGAGACCCAGTACTTC
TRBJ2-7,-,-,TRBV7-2,CATGGEYEQYF,TGTGCCACGGGTGGAGAATACGAGCAGTACTTC
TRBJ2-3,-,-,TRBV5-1,CASSFKGGLTDTQYF,TGCGCCAGCAGCTTCAAGGGAGGTCTGACAGATACGCAGTATTTT
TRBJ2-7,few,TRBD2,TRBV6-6,CAAGLAGDEQYF,TGTGCCGCGGGACTAGCGGGAGACGAGCAGTACTTC
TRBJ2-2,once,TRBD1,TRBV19,CATWTGENTGELFF,TGTGCCACCTGGACAGGGGAGAACACCGGGGAGCTGTTTTTT
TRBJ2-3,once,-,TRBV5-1,CASSLVQGTDTQYF,TGCGCCAGCAGCTTGGTTCAGGGCACAGATACGCAGTATTTT
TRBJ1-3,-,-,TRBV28,CASSPPGGVNSGNTIYF,TGTGCCAGCAGTCCCCCTGGAGGGGTAAACTCTGGAAACACCATATATTTT
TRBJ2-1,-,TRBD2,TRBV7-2,CASSTLSGSAEQFF,TGTGCCAGCAGCACCCTTAGCGGGAGCGCTGAGCAGTTCTTC
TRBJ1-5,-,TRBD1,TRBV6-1,CASAGTEYNQPQHF,TGTGCCAGCGCAGGGACAGAATACAATCAGCCCCAGCATTTT
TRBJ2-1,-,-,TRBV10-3,CAISESLAVYNEQFF,TGTGCCATCAGTGAGTCCTTAGCGGTTTACAATGAGCAGTTCTTC
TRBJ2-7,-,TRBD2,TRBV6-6,CASSYPRTSGTYEQYF,TGTGCCAGCAGCTATCCTCGGACTAGCGGAACTTACGAGCAGTACTTC
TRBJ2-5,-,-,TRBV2,CASGRGQQETQYF,TGTGCCAGCGGGAGGGGACAACAAGAGACCCAGTACTTC
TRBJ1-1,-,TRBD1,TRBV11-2,CASSLVPGGNEAFF,TGTGCCAGCAGCTTAGTGCCAGGGGGCAACGAAGCTTTCTTT
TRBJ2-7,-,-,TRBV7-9,CASSHSVGAPNYEQYF,TGTGCCAGCAGCCATTCAGTGGGAGCGCCAAACTACGAGCAGTACTTC
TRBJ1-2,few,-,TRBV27,CASSLVGTPTGYTF,TGTGCCAGCAGCTTAGTCGGGACACCCACTGGCTACACCTTC
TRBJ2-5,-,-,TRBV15,CATSQLEQETQYF,TGTGCCACCAGCCAGCTAGAGCAAGAGACCCAGTACTTC
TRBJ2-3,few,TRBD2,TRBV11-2,CASRTSDTDTQYF,TGTGCCAGCCGGACTAGTGATACAGATACGCAGTATTTT
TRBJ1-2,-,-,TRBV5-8,CASSYRGSKTTDYGYTF,TGTGCCAGCAGCTATCGGGGGTCGAAGACCACCGACTATGGCTACACCTTC
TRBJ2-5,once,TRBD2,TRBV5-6,CASSLGLASGGETQYF,TGTGCCAGCAGCCTCGGGTTGGCTAGCGGAGGAGAGACCCAGTACTTC
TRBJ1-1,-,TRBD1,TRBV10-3,CAITRDREMTEAFF,TGTGCCATCACCCGGGACAGGGAAATGACTGAAGCTTTCTTT
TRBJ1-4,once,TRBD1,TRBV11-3,CASSSAGGGEKLFF,TGTGCCAGCAGCTCGGCAGGGGGCGGTGAAAAACTGTTTTTT
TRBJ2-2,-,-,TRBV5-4,CASTFKQDPNTGELFF,TGTGCCAGCACCTTCAAACAGGACCCGAACACCGGGGAGCTGTTTTTT
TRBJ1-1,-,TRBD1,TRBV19,CASSPRQGFVTTEAFF,TGTGCCAGTAGTCCCCGACAGGGTTTCGTTACCACTGAAGCTTTCTTT
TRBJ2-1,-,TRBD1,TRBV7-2,CASRPLQGDKYNEQFF,TGTGCCAGCAGGCCATTACAGGGGGACAAATACAATGAGCAGTTCTTC
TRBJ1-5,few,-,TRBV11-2,CASSLGGQYQPQHF,TGTGCCAGCAGCTTAGGAGGGCAGTATCAGCCCCAGCATTTT
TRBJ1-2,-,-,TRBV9,CASSVGSAGEKNYGYTF,TGTGCCAGCAGCGTGGGTTCGGCGGGGGAGAAGAACTATGGCTACACCTTC